This entry is about one T cell receptor (beta chain). The sample comes from a study of blood T cell repertoires in COVID-19. Repertoires were generated with immunoSEQ multiplex PCR, while TCRdb's copy carries only in-frame clones and drops some. This table holds 93,000 or so clones, approximately 88% found once. This CDR3 spans 13 amino acids. The V end was cut by 5 bases, the J end by 2 bases, with 10 bases between. CDR1 is MNHEY, CDR2 SVGAGI, per germline. This receptor was obtained from a human donor in a cohort sampled during active COVID-19. The sample taken for sequencing was peripheral blood. The genes are TRBV6-5 and TRBJ2-7; the D gene is possibly TRBD1 (5 bases). This chain's CDR3 is CASSKLTAYEQYF. Written as DNA, the CDR3 is TGTGCCAGCAGTAAATTGACAGCCTACGAGCAGTACTTC.